This T cell receptor beta chain was profiled in a study of shared clonotypes between healthy human individuals. Study results and limitations: Naive subsets typically showed greater estimated richness than memory subsets.

As concerns this clone: As yet, its antigen is unknown.

Method: immunoSEQ multiplex PCR; TCRdb's copy keeps in-frame clones and lacks some. The table has more than 1 million clones, around 78% seen once; the top ten hold 0.5% to 0.6%. V trimming: 7 bases; J trimming: 6 bases; junction bases outside the gene matches: 5. Germline CDR1 SNHLY, CDR2 FYNNEI. CDR3 size: 15 residues. Specimen: memory CD4+ T cells from PBMCs. As to subset: CD45RA-negative fraction. The chain recombines TRBV2 with TRBJ2-1; 14 bases line up with TRBD2. The clonotype originates from a man younger than 35 in good health. Some clones in this sample may be carry-over from other donors' samples. This CDR3 reads CASKGTSGRINEQFF. DNA of the CDR3: TGTGCCAGCAAGGGGACTAGCGGGAGAATCAATGAGCAGTTCTTC. The whole variable domain, remainder taken from reference TRBV2 and TRBJ2-1, is EPEVTQTPSHQVTQMGQEVILRCVPISNHLYFYWYRQILGQKVEFLVSFYNNEISEKSEIFDDQFSVERPDGSNFTLKIRSTKLEDSAMYFCASKGTSGRINEQFFGPGTRLTVL.